The 18 T cell receptor beta chains given below trace back to one sample, sequenced in a study of control samples from healthy donors and cancer patients. Profiled with immunoSEQ multiplex PCR; TCRdb holds only in-frame clones, not every one. The profile shows 230,000 or so clones, 85% to 95% of them singletons. The sequencing input was blood. The receptors shown here come from a man aged 50 to 60 in good health.

The chain has TRBV6-2 or TRBV6-3 and TRBJ2-5; no clear D gene. Germline CDR1 is MNHEY and CDR2 is SVGEGT. V was cut by 0 bases and J by 4 bases, with 3 bases left in between. The CDR3 has 12 residues. For the CDR3, the DNA is TGTGCCAGCAGTTACTCAAGAGAGACCCAGTACTTC. The encoded protein is CASSYSRETQYF.

The chain combines TRBV7-2 with TRBJ2-7; D remains unclear. Trimming removed 5 bases from V and 5 bases from J, with 13 bases in between. CDR1 is SGHTA and CDR2 is FQGNSA in the germline V gene. This CDR3 spans 13 amino acids. CDR3 sequence (DNA): TGTGCCAGCAGCCGCGAGGTTAGGAACGAGCAGTACTTC. Residues: CASSREVRNEQYF.

This clone was seen only once. CDR3 loop: CATSGGSSGANVLTF. DNA for the CDR3: TGTGCCACCAGTGGGGGGTCCTCTGGGGCCAACGTCCTGACTTTC. The chain employs TRBV24-1 and TRBJ2-6; D is possibly TRBD1 or TRBD2 (5 bases each). In germline, CDR1 is KGHDR, CDR2 SFDVKD. V was cut by 5 bases and J by 0 bases, with 7 bases left in between. The CDR3 is 15 residues long.

The V gene is TRBV30, the J gene TRBJ1-1; perhaps TRBD1 as D (5 bases). The germline gives CDR1 GTSNPN, CDR2 SVGIG (reference sequence). V was pared by 4 bases and J by 12 bases, with 21 bases between. There are 13 residues in the CDR3. The CDR3 DNA is TGTGCCTGGACTCCAAGTGGCGGGGGTGGAACTTTCTTT. This encodes CAWTPSGGGGTFF.

This chain's CDR3 is CASSYSNPYNEQFF. The CDR3 DNA reads as TGTGCCAGCAGTTACTCGAACCCCTACAATGAGCAGTTCTTC. The chain is built from TRBV6-5 and TRBJ2-1; D remains ambiguous. This CDR3 is 14 amino acids long. V was shortened by 0 bases and J by 2 bases, with 5 bases between the two germline ends. The V gene's germline CDR1 is MNHEY and CDR2 SVGAGI.

V is TRBV9 and J is TRBJ2-4; tentative D call: TRBD1 (6 bases). This CDR3 region has 14 residues. The germline CDR1 and CDR2 sequences are SGDLS and YYNGEE. V lost 0 bases and J 10 bases, leaving 14 bases between the germline ends. CDR3 nucleotides: TGTGCCAGCAGCGTAGCTACAGGGACGGGGATTCAGTACTTC. This gives the protein CASSVATGTGIQYF.

The chain recombines TRBV2 with TRBJ1-5, with D perhaps TRBD1 (5 bases). From germline, CDR1 is SNHLY and CDR2 FYNNEI. The V gene lost 8 bases and the J gene lost 2 bases, with 10 bases spanning the gap. CDR3 length: 13 residues. The CDR3 sequence: CASARAGNQPQHF. The CDR3 region has the DNA TGTGCCAGCGCCAGGGCTGGCAATCAGCCCCAGCATTTT.

The chain is built from TRBV12-3 or TRBV12-4 and TRBJ2-7; 8 bases are a match to TRBD1. CDR3 length: 13 amino acids. With V trimmed by 3 bases and J by 7 bases, 5 bases remained unmatched. CDR3 residues: CASSFQGAWEQYF. The CDR3 DNA follows: TGTGCCAGCAGTTTCCAGGGGGCTTGGGAGCAGTACTTC.

This chain connects TRBV7-9 to TRBJ1-2; the D is unclear. Germline loops: CDR1 SEHNR, CDR2 FQNEAQ (reference sequence). V was trimmed by 1 base and J by 0 bases, leaving 9 bases between them. The CDR3 has 15 residues. The CDR3 DNA sequence: TGTGCCAGCAGCTTAGGTGGCGGAGCTAACTATGGCTACACCTTC. This codes for CASSLGGGANYGYTF.

This clone was counted once. CDR3 DNA: TGTGCCAGTAGTATAACTAGGGCAGCCTACAATGAGCAGTTCTTC. Translation gives CASSITRAAYNEQFF. The rearrangement links TRBV19 to TRBJ2-1, with D perhaps matching TRBD2 (5 bases). CDR1 is LNHDA, CDR2 SQIVND, per germline (reference sequence). The CDR3 spans 15 residues. V was trimmed by 2 bases and J by 2 bases, leaving 10 bases between them.

The chain uses TRBV6-4 and TRBJ2-7; D ambiguous. The CDR3 spans 13 residues. The germline V gene has CDR1 MRHNA and CDR2 SNTAGT. V was clipped by 5 bases and J by 5 bases, with 13 bases between them. CDR3 protein: CASSLNSFHEQYV. In DNA, the CDR3 is TGTGCCAGCAGTCTTAACAGCTTCCACGAGCAGTACGTC.

V usage is TRBV9 and J usage is TRBJ1-3, with 7 bases identical to TRBD1. This CDR3 is built from 16 residues. Germline CDR1 is SGDLS and CDR2 is YYNGEE. The ends lost 0 bases at V and 2 bases at J; junction bases unmatched: 5. This CDR3 is CASSVGEDRAGNTIYF. The CDR3 nucleotides are TGTGCCAGCAGCGTAGGGGAAGACAGGGCTGGAAACACCATATATTTT.

This clone came up once. V usage is TRBV28 and J usage is TRBJ1-2; D is uncertain. Germline assignment: CDR1 MDHEN and CDR2 SYDVKM. V was pared by 6 bases and J by 4 bases, with 12 bases between. The CDR3 contains 13 residues. CDR3 loop: CASRTRRVYGYTF. The CDR3 nucleotides read TGTGCCAGCAGGACAAGGAGGGTCTATGGCTACACCTTC.

In nucleotides, the CDR3 is TGTGCCAGCAACGTAGTGGGAGGTGAGCAGTTCTTC. It translates to CASNVVGGEQFF. The chain couples TRBV12-3 or TRBV12-4 to TRBJ2-1; tentatively, D is TRBD2 (6 bases). The CDR3 length is 12 residues. The V gene lost 7 bases and the J gene lost 9 bases, with 13 bases spanning the gap.

The CDR3 spells CASSLLGAHTEAFF. CDR3 nucleotides: TGTGCCAGCAGCTTGTTAGGGGCTCACACTGAAGCTTTCTTT. The chain links TRBV9 to TRBJ1-1; D is possibly TRBD1 (5 bases). Germline values: CDR1 SGDLS, CDR2 YYNGEE. CDR3 length: 14 amino acids. Trimming pared 4 bases from V and 3 bases from J, leaving 13 bases between.

The V call is TRBV6-4, the J call TRBJ1-2; 8 bases map to TRBD1. The germline V gene encodes CDR1 MRHNA and CDR2 SNTAGT. Unmatched junction bases numbered 11, after V lost 3 bases and J lost 8 bases. The CDR3 runs to 15 residues. The CDR3 loop is CASSERTGRVEGYTF. As DNA, the CDR3 is TGTGCCAGCAGTGAGCGGACAGGGAGGGTGGAGGGCTACACCTTC.

The genes are TRBV3-1 (or the pseudogene TRBV3-2) and TRBJ1-3; D is ambiguous. The CDR3 is 13 residues long. Trimming cost V 3 bases and J 4 bases, with 7 bases left between them. Germline CDR1 LGHDT, CDR2 YNNKEL (reference sequence). CDR3 nucleotides: TGTGCCAGCAGCCACAGCGGCGGAAACACCATATATTTT. Amino acids: CASSHSGGNTIYF.

This chain connects TRBV6-4 to TRBJ1-5, with 7 positions matching TRBD1. Germline lookup yields CDR1 MRHNA and CDR2 SNTAGT. The CDR3 loop spans 13 amino acids. V dropped 4 bases and J dropped 4; count of bases not matched to a gene: 1. CDR3 sequence reads: CASSGDRNQPQHF. CDR3 nucleotide sequence: TGTGCCAGCAGTGGGGACAGAAATCAGCCCCAGCATTTT.